Listed below are T cell receptor beta chains from one sample, sequenced in a study of early T cells in non-severe SARS-CoV-2 infection. MiXCR was run by TCRdb on the 5' RACE reads, yielding one entry per CDR3 protein. This sample has about 64,000 distinct CDR3 sequences, with approximately 9.2% found just once. The input for sequencing was whole blood, taken at baseline. The origin of the receptors is an adult who was a healthcare worker with PCR-confirmed SARS-CoV-2 infection or an uninfected control (not recorded which). CDR3s include the opening cysteine and the closing phenylalanine or tryptophan. The order of the fields is V gene, clone size, J gene, D gene, CDR3 DNA, CDR3 protein. The D gene is left open where the match is weak. For some rows the clone size is stated as once, few or many, or as a class when expanded; others skip it.

V: TRBV24-1
size: many
J: TRBJ1-1
D: -
DNA: TGTGCCACCAGTGATCTCCAAATCAGGGCGTATGAAGCTTTCTTT
CDR3: CATSDLQIRAYEAFF

V: TRBV19
size: few
J: TRBJ2-5
D: -
DNA: TGTGCCAGTAGTCCACGGGGGGAGACCCAGTACTTC
CDR3: CASSPRGETQYF

V: TRBV12-3/TRBV12-4
size: few
J: TRBJ2-5
D: TRBD2
DNA: TGTGCCAGCAGTTTTGGGGCGGGAGGGGCGGAGACCCAGTACTTC
CDR3: CASSFGAGGAETQYF

V: TRBV9
size: many
J: TRBJ2-5
D: TRBD2
DNA: TGTGCCAGCAGCATCGGGACTAGCGGGATCCAAGAGACCCAGTACTTC
CDR3: CASSIGTSGIQETQYF

V: TRBV5-1
size: -
J: TRBJ2-1
D: TRBD2
DNA: TGCGCCAGCAGCTATTTAGCGGGAGGGCCTAACAATGAGCAGTTCTTC
CDR3: CASSYLAGGPNNEQFF

V: TRBV12-3/TRBV12-4
size: -
J: TRBJ1-2
D: -
DNA: TGTGCCAGCACCCCAAGTGGGGAGGGCTATGGCTACACCTTC
CDR3: CASTPSGEGYGYTF

V: TRBV25-1
size: few
J: TRBJ2-5
D: -
DNA: TGTGCCAGCAGTGAATTGGAGACCCAGTACTTC
CDR3: CASSELETQYF

V: TRBV5-4
size: few
J: TRBJ2-7
D: TRBD2
DNA: TGTGCCAGCAGCTTAGAGCGGGAAGACTACGAGCAGTACTTC
CDR3: CASSLEREDYEQYF

V: TRBV7-6
size: many
J: TRBJ2-3
D: TRBD1
DNA: TGTGCCAGCAGCTCAGGACAGGGGACAGATACGCAGTATTTT
CDR3: CASSSGQGTDTQYF

V: TRBV7-9
size: few
J: TRBJ2-2
D: -
DNA: TGTGCCAGCAGTCGCGGGGAGCTGTTTTTT
CDR3: CASSRGELFF

V: TRBV12-3/TRBV12-4
size: many
J: TRBJ2-2
D: TRBD2
DNA: TGTGCCAGCAGTTCCTCGGGACTATTGAACACCGGGGAGCTGTTTTTT
CDR3: CASSSSGLLNTGELFF

V: TRBV7-6
size: many
J: TRBJ2-1
D: -
DNA: TGTGCCAGCAGCTTCAGGGACAATGAGCAGTTCTTC
CDR3: CASSFRDNEQFF

V: TRBV6-5
size: many
J: TRBJ1-2
D: -
DNA: TGTGCCAGCAGTTACTCGAACAGGCCCAACTATGGCTACACCTTC
CDR3: CASSYSNRPNYGYTF

V: TRBV27
size: -
J: TRBJ2-3
D: -
DNA: TGTGCCAGCAGTTTGAAGGGAATCACAGATACGCAGTATTTT
CDR3: CASSLKGITDTQYF

V: TRBV7-2
size: few
J: TRBJ1-5
D: TRBD1
DNA: TGTGCCAGCAGCCTTTCGACAGGGGGAGGTCAGCCCCAGCATTTT
CDR3: CASSLSTGGGQPQHF

V: TRBV20-1
size: few
J: TRBJ2-7
D: -
DNA: TGCAGTGCGGGTACAGGCTACGAGCAGTACTTC
CDR3: CSAGTGYEQYF

V: TRBV2
size: -
J: TRBJ2-3
D: -
DNA: TGTGCCAGCACCCTATTTCGGGGCGATACGCAGTATTTT
CDR3: CASTLFRGDTQYF

V: TRBV12-3/TRBV12-4
size: once
J: TRBJ2-1
D: TRBD2
DNA: TGTGCCAGCAGTTCCTCCGGACTAGCGAGTTTAAATGAGCAGTTCTTC
CDR3: CASSSSGLASLNEQFF

V: TRBV15
size: few
J: TRBJ2-7
D: TRBD2
DNA: TGTGCCACCAGCGCCCGAAAGGGAATAGCGGGAGGTTACGAGCAGTACTTC
CDR3: CATSARKGIAGGYEQYF

V: TRBV19
size: -
J: TRBJ2-7
D: -
DNA: TGTGCCAGTAGTATAGGAGACAGGCCCCCCTACGAGCAGTACTTC
CDR3: CASSIGDRPPYEQYF

V: TRBV11-3
size: many
J: TRBJ2-2
D: TRBD1
DNA: TGTGCCAGCAGCGCCAGGACAGGGATCAGCGCCGGGGAGCTGTTTTTT
CDR3: CASSARTGISAGELFF

V: TRBV29-1
size: many
J: TRBJ2-6
D: -
DNA: TGCAGCGTTGTTTCCGCTGGGGCCAACGTCCTGACTTTC
CDR3: CSVVSAGANVLTF

V: TRBV7-9
size: few
J: TRBJ2-7
D: -
DNA: TGTGCCAGCAGCCACAGCGGACTCTCCTACGAGCAGTACTTC
CDR3: CASSHSGLSYEQYF

V: TRBV20-1
size: -
J: TRBJ2-7
D: TRBD2
DNA: TGCAGTGCTAGAGACGAGACTAGCGGTTCCTACGAGCAGTACTTC
CDR3: CSARDETSGSYEQYF

V: TRBV19
size: few
J: TRBJ2-5
D: -
DNA: TGTGCCAGTAGTGTGACTCGCCAAGAGACCCAGTACTTC
CDR3: CASSVTRQETQYF

V: TRBV7-8
size: -
J: TRBJ2-2
D: TRBD1
DNA: TGTGCCAGCAGCTTAGTTACAGGGGGCGCAGGCGCCGGGGAGCTGTTTTTT
CDR3: CASSLVTGGAGAGELFF

V: TRBV12-3/TRBV12-4
size: few
J: TRBJ2-5
D: TRBD1
DNA: TGTGCCAGCAGTTTTTGGGGGACAGGAGACCAAGAGACCCAGTACTTC
CDR3: CASSFWGTGDQETQYF

V: TRBV3-1
size: -
J: TRBJ2-3
D: TRBD2
DNA: TGTGCCAGCAGCGATCTAGCTGGGACTAGCGGGACTCCGGGCACAGATACGCAGTATTTT
CDR3: CASSDLAGTSGTPGTDTQYF

V: TRBV11-2
size: few
J: TRBJ1-4
D: TRBD1
DNA: TGTGCCAGCAGCTTCGGACAGGGGGAAGAAAAACTGTTTTTT
CDR3: CASSFGQGEEKLFF